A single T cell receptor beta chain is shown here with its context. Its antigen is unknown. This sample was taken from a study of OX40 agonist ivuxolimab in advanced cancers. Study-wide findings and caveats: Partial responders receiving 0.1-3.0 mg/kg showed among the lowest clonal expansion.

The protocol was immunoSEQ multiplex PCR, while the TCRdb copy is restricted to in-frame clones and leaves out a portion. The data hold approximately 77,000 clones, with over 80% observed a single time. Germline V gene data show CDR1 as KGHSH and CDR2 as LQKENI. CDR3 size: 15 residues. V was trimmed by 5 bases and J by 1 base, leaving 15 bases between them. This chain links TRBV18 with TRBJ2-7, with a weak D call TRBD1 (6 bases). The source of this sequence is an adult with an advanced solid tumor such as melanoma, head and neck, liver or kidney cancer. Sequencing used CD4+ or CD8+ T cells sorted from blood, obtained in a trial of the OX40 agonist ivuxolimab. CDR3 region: CASSSTGPGSYEQYF. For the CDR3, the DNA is TGTGCCAGCTCATCTACAGGGCCTGGGTCCTACGAGCAGTACTTC.